The present T cell receptor (beta chain) was sequenced within a study of T-cell memory formation after mild COVID-19. Germline loops: CDR1 MDHEN, CDR2 SYDVKM. This CDR3 is built from 12 residues. Germline trimming cut 5 bases from V and 4 bases from J; bases unmatched to any gene: 0. TCRdb ran MiXCR on the 5' RACE reads and lists one entry per CDR3 protein. The data hold 190,000 or so distinct CDR3 sequences, with under 12% observed a single time. This clonotype turned up a few times. The source is a man aged 18 to 29 who had mild COVID-19 (a few samples of this study predate the infection). Cell type and time point are not known. The chain joins TRBV28 to TRBJ1-2; 8 bases fit TRBD1. Sample: PBMCs or a T cell subset sorted from them (not recorded which). The CDR3 sequence: CASSTGGYGYTF. The CDR3 DNA reads as TGTGCCAGCAGTACAGGGGGCTATGGCTACACCTTC.